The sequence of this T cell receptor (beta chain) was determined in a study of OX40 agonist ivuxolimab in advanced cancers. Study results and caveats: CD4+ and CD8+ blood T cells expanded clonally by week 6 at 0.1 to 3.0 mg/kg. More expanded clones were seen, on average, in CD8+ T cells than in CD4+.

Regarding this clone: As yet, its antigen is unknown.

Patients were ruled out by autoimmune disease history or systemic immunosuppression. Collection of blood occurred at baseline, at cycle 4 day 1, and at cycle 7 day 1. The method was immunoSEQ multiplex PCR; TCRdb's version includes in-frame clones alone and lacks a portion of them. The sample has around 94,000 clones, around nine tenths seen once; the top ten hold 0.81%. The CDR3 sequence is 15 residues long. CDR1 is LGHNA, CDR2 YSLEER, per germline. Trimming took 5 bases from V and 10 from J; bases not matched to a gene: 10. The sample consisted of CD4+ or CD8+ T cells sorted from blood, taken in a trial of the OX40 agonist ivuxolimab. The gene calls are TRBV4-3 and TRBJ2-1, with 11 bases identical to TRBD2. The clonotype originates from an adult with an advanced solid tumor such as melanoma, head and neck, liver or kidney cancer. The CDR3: CASSRLAGLGGEQFF. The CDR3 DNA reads TGCGCCAGCAGCAGACTAGCGGGACTCGGGGGGGAGCAGTTCTTC.